One and the same sample provided the 8 T cell receptor beta chains below, sequenced in a study of vaccination effects on CD4 cells after COVID-19. Clones were sequenced by immunoSEQ multiplex PCR, and TCRdb holds only the in-frame ones, with some missing. The sample contains fewer than 80,000 clones, around 74% of which appear only once. Using viral peptide pools, the ViraFEST assay grew out antigen-specific CD4+ T cells prior to sequencing. Cells that had been cultured for 9 to 10 days were the source of isolated CD4+ T cells. Every participant took two doses of the BNT162b2 or mRNA-1273 vaccine. These TCRs' antigens remain unknown. The specimen comprised CD4+ T cells from PBMCs cultured with HCoV-229E spike peptides, sampled after COVID-19 vaccination. The receptors stem from a human donor who received a COVID-19 vaccine.

This sequence joins TRBV2 and TRBJ1-4; D unclear. CDR3 length equals 11 residues. Trimming removed 6 bases from V and 7 bases from J, with 6 bases in between. The V gene's germline CDR1 is SNHLY and CDR2 FYNNEI. The CDR3 DNA is TGTGCCAGCAGGAAGAGTGAAAAACTGTTTTTT. It codes for CASRKSEKLFF. Looking up the rest from reference TRBV2 and TRBJ1-4 gives the full variable domain: EPEVTQTPSHQVTQMGQEVILRCVPISNHLYFYWYRQILGQKVEFLVSFYNNEISEKSEIFDDQFSVERPDGSNFTLKIRSTKLEDSAMYFCASRKSEKLFFGSGTQLSVL.

The chain couples TRBV7-9 to TRBJ2-7, with D tentatively TRBD1 (6 bases). Germline CDR1 SEHNR, CDR2 FQNEAQ (reference sequence). The CDR3 extends over 17 amino acids. The V end was cut by 2 bases, the J end by 4 bases, with 21 bases between. Here the CDR3 reads CASSLIAPGHAEYEQYV. CDR3 sequence (DNA): TGTGCCAGCAGCTTAATCGCACCGGGACATGCAGAATACGAGCAGTACGTC.

This chain connects TRBV6-5 to TRBJ2-5; D is possibly TRBD1 (5 bases). This CDR3 contains 13 residues. Germline V gives CDR1 MNHEY, CDR2 SVGAGI. Trimming took off 9 bases at V and 5 bases at J, with 16 bases between the two ends. Here the CDR3 DNA reads TGTGCCAGTGCCCCAGGGTTCGTTGAGACCCAGTACTTC. Encoded protein: CASAPGFVETQYF.

This clone showed up just a few times. The rearrangement uses TRBV18 and TRBJ1-6; D is possibly TRBD1 (5 bases). Trimming shortened V by 0 bases and J by 6 bases, and 9 bases separated the two germline ends. Germline V lookup: CDR1 KGHSH, CDR2 LQKENI. This CDR3 has 15 residues. The CDR3 here is CASSPPGVGNSPLHF. The CDR3 DNA reads TGTGCCAGCTCACCACCGGGGGTAGGTAATTCACCCCTCCACTTT.

The CDR3 loop reads CASSLVRGPEAFF. The CDR3, as DNA: TGTGCCAGCAGCTTAGTCAGGGGGCCTGAAGCTTTCTTT. The chain is built from TRBV11-2 and TRBJ1-1; TRBD1 aligns across 8 bases. This CDR3 has 13 amino acids. V shed 1 base and J 6 bases; nucleotides not matched to a gene: 1. Germline V gene lookup returns CDR1 SGHAT and CDR2 FQNNGV. The variable domain in full, completed from reference TRBV11-2 and TRBJ1-1, reads EAGVAQSPRYKIIEKRQSVAFWCNPISGHATLYWYQQILGQGPKLLIQFQNNGVVDDSQLPKDRFSAERLKGVDSTLKIQPAKLEDSAVYLCASSLVRGPEAFFGQGTRLTVV.

The V and J genes are TRBV19 and TRBJ2-1; possibly TRBD2 for D (7 bases). V dropped 7 bases and J dropped 7 bases, with 17 bases sitting between them. Germline V CDR1 and CDR2: LNHDA, SQIVND (reference sequence). The CDR3 runs to 14 residues. CDR3 sequence reads: CASTRGGAGNEQFF. CDR3 nucleotide sequence: TGTGCCAGTACTCGAGGGGGGGCTGGGAATGAGCAGTTCTTC.

This clone was detected only a few times. This chain connects TRBV4-3 to TRBJ1-2; 8 nucleotides agree with TRBD1. In germline, CDR1 is LGHNA, CDR2 YSLEER. CDR3 length: 16 amino acids. J gave up 7 bases and V 1 base, and 11 bases lay outside the gene matches. CDR3 sequence reads: CASSQAMGTTGGGYTF. CDR3 bases: TGCGCCAGCAGCCAAGCCATGGGTACAACAGGGGGTGGCTACACCTTC.

This chain uses TRBV18 with TRBJ2-3; no clear D gene. The CDR3 has 14 amino acids. The germline V gene encodes CDR1 KGHSH and CDR2 LQKENI. V gave up 2 bases and J gave up 2 bases, with 8 bases separating them. The CDR3 is CASSPALSTDTQYF. DNA for the CDR3: TGTGCCAGCTCACCAGCGCTTTCCACAGATACGCAGTATTTT. The full variable domain, with the rest looked up from reference TRBV18 and TRBJ2-3, is NAGVMQNPRHLVRRRGQEARLRCSPMKGHSHVYWYRQLPEEGLKFMVYLQKENIIDESGMPKERFSAEFPKEGPSILRIQQVVRGDSAAYFCASSPALSTDTQYFGPGTRLTVL.